The source of this T cell receptor (beta chain) is a study of beta chain features in type 1 diabetes. Investigators reverse transcribed all isolated RNA, so they sequenced expressed TCRB transcripts. Libraries were prepared by immunoSEQ multiplex PCR; TCRdb keeps only in-frame clonotypes and omits some of them. The sample has some 200,000 clones, roughly a tenth seen once. Points from the study as a whole: Within each of all four CD4+ subsets, Type 1 diabetes patients had TCRB CDR3s that were moderately but significantly shorter.

This CDR3 is built from 14 residues. Between the trimmed V and J ends, which lost 5 bases and 5 bases, there was a span of 13 bases. Germline V CDR1 and CDR2: SNHLY, FYNNEI. This clone has only a few counts. Antigen specificity is unknown. Sequencing was carried out using central memory CD4+ T cells from blood. The chain couples TRBV2 to TRBJ1-5; possibly TRBD1 for D (6 bases). This TCR came from a man aged 18 to 35 in good health. CDR3 bases: TGTGCCAGCAGTTTGGGGGGCGGGGATCAGCCCCAGCATTTT. This encodes CASSLGGGDQPQHF.